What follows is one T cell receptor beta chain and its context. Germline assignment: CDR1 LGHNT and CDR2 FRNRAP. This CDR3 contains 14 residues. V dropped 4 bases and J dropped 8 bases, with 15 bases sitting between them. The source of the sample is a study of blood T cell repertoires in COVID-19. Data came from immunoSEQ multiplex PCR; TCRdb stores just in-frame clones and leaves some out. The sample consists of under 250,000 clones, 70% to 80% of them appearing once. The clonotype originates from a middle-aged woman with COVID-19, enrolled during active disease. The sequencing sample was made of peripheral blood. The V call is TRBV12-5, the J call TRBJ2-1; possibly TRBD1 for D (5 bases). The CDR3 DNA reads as TGTGCTAGTGGTTCTCAGGGTTGGGGCGATGAGCAGTTCTTC. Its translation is CASGSQGWGDEQFF.